Each of the 3 T cell receptor beta chains below was sequenced from the same sample in a study of T-cell memory formation after mild COVID-19. MiXCR was run by TCRdb on the 5' RACE reads, yielding one entry per CDR3 protein. Of just under 350,000 distinct CDR3 sequences listed, 10% to 15% are singletons. The sequenced sample was PBMCs or a T cell subset sorted from them (not recorded which). These receptors all stem from a man aged 18-30 years who had mild COVID-19 (a few samples of this study predate the infection). Cell type and time point are not known.

This clonotype was recorded a few times. The chain joins TRBV10-3 to TRBJ1-1; D unclear. Germline lookup yields CDR1 ENHRY and CDR2 SYGVKD. The length of the CDR3 is 13 residues. The germline V and J ends were trimmed by 7 bases and 1 base, with 10 bases remaining between them. CDR3 nucleotide sequence: TGTGCCATCAACCGGAACAAGAACACTGAAGCTTTCTTT. As protein: CAINRNKNTEAFF.

The V call is TRBV4-1, the J call TRBJ1-1; 9 nucleotides agree with TRBD1. The CDR3 runs 14 residues. Per germline, CDR1 MGHRA and CDR2 YSYEKL. Unmatched junction bases numbered 5, after V lost 9 bases and J lost 0 bases. The CDR3 coding sequence is TGCGCCAGTCACAGGGGGCCGATGAACACTGAAGCTTTCTTT. This encodes CASHRGPMNTEAFF.

The chain is built from TRBV14 and TRBJ1-1, with D unclear. The CDR3 is 14 amino acids. The V end lost 7 bases, the J end lost 1 base, and 13 bases lay between the germline ends. The germline gives CDR1 SGHDN, CDR2 FVKESK. DNA of the CDR3: TGTGCCAGCACCATAGCAGGATCGAACACTGAAGCTTTCTTT. Translated: CASTIAGSNTEAFF. Combining the CDR3 with reference TRBV14 and TRBJ1-1 gives the whole variable domain EAGVTQFPSHSVIEKGQTVTLRCDPISGHDNLYWYRRVMGKEIKFLLHFVKESKQDESGMPNNRFLAERTGGTYSTLKVQPAELEDSGVYFCASTIAGSNTEAFFGQGTRLTVV.